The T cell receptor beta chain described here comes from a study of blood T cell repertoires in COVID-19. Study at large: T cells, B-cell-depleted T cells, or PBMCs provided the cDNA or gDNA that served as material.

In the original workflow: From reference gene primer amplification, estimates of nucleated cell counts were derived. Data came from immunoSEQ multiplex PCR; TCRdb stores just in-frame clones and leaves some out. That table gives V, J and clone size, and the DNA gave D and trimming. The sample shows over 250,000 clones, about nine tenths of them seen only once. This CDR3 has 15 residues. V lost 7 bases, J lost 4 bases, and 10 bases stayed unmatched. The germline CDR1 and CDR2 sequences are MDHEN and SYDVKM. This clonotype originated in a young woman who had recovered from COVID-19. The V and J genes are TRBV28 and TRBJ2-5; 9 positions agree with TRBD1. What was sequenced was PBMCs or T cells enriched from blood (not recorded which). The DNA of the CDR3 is TGTGCCAGCACCTCCGGGACAGGGATCCGAGAGACCCAGTACTTC. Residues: CASTSGTGIRETQYF.